The clone carrying this TCR beta chain was seen ten or more times. Antigen specificity is unknown. Trimming took off 0 bases at V and 4 bases at J, with 8 bases between the two ends. The CDR3 length is 14 residues. Germline lookup yields CDR1 SGHRS and CDR2 YFSETQ. This sample stems from a study of T cells in Graves' hyperthyroidism and ophthalmopathy. Study-wide results and limits: A model built on 13 V-J features separated ophthalmopathy from stable hyperthyroidism.

Regions amplified from RNA transcripts were the TCR beta CDR3 regions. TCR CDR3 underwent first-round RT-PCR with the HTBI primer set. TCRdb re-analysed the multiplex PCR reads in MiXCR, keeping a single row per CDR3 protein. The sample has 350,000 to 450,000 distinct CDR3 sequences, over 13% seen once. Uncontrolled infection, other autoimmune disease, pregnancy or lactation disqualified patients from enrolment. This clonotype was obtained from a man between 45 and 60 years old with Graves' ophthalmopathy. The chain couples TRBV5-1 to TRBJ2-1; D ambiguous. The sequenced material came from blood. The CDR3 loop reads CASSLGGVYNEQFF. CDR3 nucleotide sequence: TGCGCCAGCAGCTTGGGTGGGGTTTACAATGAGCAGTTCTTC.